The 17 T cell receptor beta chains below come from one sample, sequenced in a study of blood T cell repertoires in COVID-19. Here immunoSEQ multiplex PCR was the method, and the copy in TCRdb shows in-frame clones only, minus some. The sample yields 150,000 to 160,000 clones, 70% to 85% seen once. Sequencing input: peripheral blood. Receptors were obtained from a man in his 60s with COVID-19, enrolled during active disease.

This sequence joins TRBV6-6 and TRBJ2-7, with a tentative D call TRBD1 (5 bases). The CDR3 sequence is 15 residues long. The germline gives CDR1 MNHNY, CDR2 SVGAGI (reference sequence). The ends were cut back, 6 bases at V and 1 base at J, with 16 bases in the middle. CDR3 region: CASRPDTSKSYEQYF. Written as DNA, the CDR3 is TGTGCCAGCAGGCCGGACACCTCGAAATCCTACGAGCAGTACTTC.

The J gene is TRBJ2-4, the V gene TRBV2; 7 positions agree with TRBD2. The CDR3 consists of 16 residues. CDR1 and CDR2 from the germline V gene are SNHLY and FYNNEI. The V segment lost 4 bases and the J segment 0 bases; nucleotides outside the gene matches: 6. This CDR3 reads CASSGTRVGAKNIQYF. The CDR3 region has the DNA TGTGCCAGCAGTGGGACTAGGGTGGGAGCCAAAAACATTCAGTACTTC. The full variable domain, with the rest looked up from reference TRBV2 and TRBJ2-4, is EPEVTQTPSHQVTQMGQEVILRCVPISNHLYFYWYRQILGQKVEFLVSFYNNEISEKSEIFDDQFSVERPDGSNFTLKIRSTKLEDSAMYFCASSGTRVGAKNIQYFGAGTRLSVL.

The gene calls are TRBV19 and TRBJ2-7; D call uncertain. The CDR3 consists of 15 residues. Deletions cut 3 bases from V and 0 bases from J, with 12 bases between. In germline, CDR1 is LNHDA, CDR2 SQIVND (reference sequence). CDR3 sequence: CASSMGAVFSYEQYF. The CDR3 coding sequence is TGTGCCAGTAGTATGGGTGCGGTCTTCTCCTACGAGCAGTACTTC.

The CDR3 region is CASSKGTGHSTDTQYF. The CDR3 region has the DNA TGTGCCAGCAGCAAAGGGACGGGACACAGCACAGATACGCAGTATTTT. The chain has TRBV21-1 and TRBJ2-3; the table calls TRBD1, which could not be checked here. TRBV21-1 is a documented pseudogene. The CDR3 has 16 amino acids.

CDR3 sequence (DNA): TGTGCCAGCAGTTCCGGGACAGGCTTCTCTGGAAACACCATATATTTT. Translated: CASSSGTGFSGNTIYF. The chain couples TRBV6-5 to TRBJ1-3, with 8 bases aligning to TRBD1. Germline lookup yields CDR1 MNHEY and CDR2 SVGAGI. The CDR3 totals 16 residues. The V and J ends lost 4 bases and 0 bases, in that order; junction bases with no gene match: 5.

The rearrangement joins TRBV6-5 to TRBJ1-5; D is ambiguous. Trimming pared 0 bases from V and 4 bases from J, leaving 7 bases between. This CDR3 has 14 amino acids. CDR1 MNHEY and CDR2 SVGAGI come from the germline V gene. In nucleotides, the CDR3 is TGTGCCAGCAGTTACTCAAGAGGTAATCAGCCCCAGCATTTT. Translating gives CASSYSRGNQPQHF.

This sequence joins TRBV7-3 and TRBJ2-1; 8 bases are shared with TRBD1. The CDR3 totals 13 residues. J gave up 7 bases and V 4 bases, and 3 bases lay outside the gene matches. Germline CDR1 and CDR2: SGHTA and FQGTGA. CDR3 DNA: TGTGCCAGCAGCTGGGACAGGCAGAATGAGCAGTTCTTC. Amino acid sequence: CASSWDRQNEQFF.

The chain uses TRBV5-1 and TRBJ2-1; 11 nucleotides agree with TRBD1. The germline V gene encodes CDR1 SGHRS and CDR2 YFSETQ. V lost 0 bases, J lost 10 bases, and 6 bases stayed unmatched. The CDR3 runs to 15 residues. DNA of the CDR3: TGCGCCAGCAGCTTGGTGAGGACAGGGGGCGAAGAGCAGTTCTTC. It is translated as CASSLVRTGGEEQFF. The entire variable domain, with the rest obtained from reference TRBV5-1 and TRBJ2-1, is as follows: KAGVTQTPRYLIKTRGQQVTLSCSPISGHRSVSWYQQTPGQGLQFLFEYFSETQRNKGNFPGRFSGRQFSNSRSEMNVSTLELGDSALYLCASSLVRTGGEEQFFGPGTRLTVL.

The V call is TRBV5-1, the J call TRBJ2-7, with 8 bases identical to TRBD2. With V trimmed by 5 bases and J by 4 bases, 8 bases remained unmatched. This CDR3 comprises 14 residues. The germline V gene encodes CDR1 SGHRS and CDR2 YFSETQ. CDR3 nucleotides: TGCGCCAGCAGGAGGGGCGGGGGGAATTACGAGCAGTACTTC. Its protein is CASRRGGGNYEQYF.

Of note for this clone: Other DNA sequences from this sample encode an identical CDR3 as well. The V call is TRBV6-6, the J call TRBJ1-4, with 8 positions matching TRBD1. Germline V gene lookup returns CDR1 MNHNY and CDR2 SVGAGI (reference sequence). Trimming removed 2 bases from V and 7 bases from J; junction bases left unmatched: 3. The CDR3 is 14 residues long. CDR3 DNA: TGTGCCAGCAGTTACGGACAGGGCGGTGAAAAACTGTTTTTT. It codes for CASSYGQGGEKLFF.

Written as DNA, the CDR3 is TGTGCCAGCAGCTTAGAATACAGGGGAGATCAAGCTTTCTTT. Amino acid sequence: CASSLEYRGDQAFF. This chain links TRBV11-2 with TRBJ1-1; 7 bases match TRBD1. The germline CDR1 and CDR2 sequences are SGHAT and FQNNGV. The CDR3 length is 14 residues. V gave up 0 bases and J gave up 9 bases; unmatched junction bases: 7.

In this sample, this clone turned up a few times. The chain joins TRBV4-3 to TRBJ2-1; D is unclear. Germline values: CDR1 LGHNA, CDR2 YSLEER. The CDR3 loop spans 18 amino acids. The ends were cut back, 0 bases at V and 3 bases at J, with 18 bases in the middle. The CDR3 coding sequence is TGCGCCAGCAGCCAAGAAGTTCCGACACCTTTTTTCTACAATGAGCAGTTCTTC. This encodes CASSQEVPTPFFYNEQFF.

The chain carries TRBV19 and TRBJ2-7; 7 positions agree with TRBD1. Germline assignment: CDR1 LNHDA and CDR2 SQIVND (reference sequence). There are 13 residues in the CDR3. V trimming: 7 bases; J trimming: 3 bases; junction bases outside the gene matches: 6. This CDR3 reads CASTPGQSYEQYF. The CDR3, as DNA: TGTGCCAGTACCCCGGGACAGAGCTACGAGCAGTACTTC.

This clone was seen once. This chain uses TRBV19 with TRBJ1-3; 7 nucleotides match TRBD1. Germline values: CDR1 LNHDA, CDR2 SQIVND (reference sequence). The CDR3 is 14 amino acids. The ends lost 6 bases at V and 4 bases at J; junction bases unmatched: 6. The DNA for the CDR3 is TGTGCCAGTAGACCTCCGGGACAGGGAAACACCATATATTTT. Protein sequence: CASRPPGQGNTIYF.

In DNA, the CDR3 is TGTGCCAGCAGTTTTCTAGGGGGAGGGGCAGATACGCAGTATTTT. Translation gives CASSFLGGGADTQYF. The chain employs TRBV27 and TRBJ2-3, with a possible D match to TRBD2 (7 bases). Looked up from germline, CDR1 is MNHEY and CDR2 is SMNVEV (reference sequence). The CDR3 runs to 15 residues. The V end was cut by 3 bases, the J end by 4 bases, with 14 bases between.

V gene TRBV18 combines with J gene TRBJ2-7; possibly TRBD2 for D (6 bases). Germline V gives CDR1 KGHSH, CDR2 LQKENI. This CDR3 has 16 amino acids. Trimming removed 1 base at V and 0 bases at J, with 13 bases between. For the CDR3, the DNA is TGTGCCAGCTCACCACTGGAAGGGAGGCCCTCCTACGAGCAGTACTTC. It yields the protein CASSPLEGRPSYEQYF.

The chain employs TRBV4-3 and TRBJ1-3; weak D call: TRBD1 (6 bases). The V gene lost 1 base and the J gene lost 4 bases, with 11 bases spanning the gap. This CDR3 has 15 amino acids. Germline loops: CDR1 LGHNA, CDR2 YSLEER. CDR3 protein: CASSQVPGVGNTIYF. CDR3 DNA sequence: TGCGCCAGCAGCCAAGTTCCAGGGGTAGGAAACACCATATATTTT.